A single TCR beta chain is shown here with its context. No antigen is known for it. This sample is drawn from a study of T cells in localized non-small cell lung cancer. Generated by immunoSEQ multiplex PCR, the TCRdb table keeps only in-frame clones and is missing some. Of roughly 48,000 clones in the sample, 77% were seen once. Trimming at V came to 2 bases and at J to 6 bases, leaving 14 bases not matched to a gene. The CDR3 contains 17 residues. Per the germline V gene, CDR1 is SGDLS and CDR2 is YYNGEE. Whole-study results and caveats: Adjacent uninvolved lung had the highest clonality, suggesting focused antigen responses.

J is TRBJ1-2 and V is TRBV9; 9 nucleotides agree with TRBD1. Sequenced here: peripheral blood, sampled before any cancer treatment. The clonotype comes from a man aged 40 to 70 with stage I squamous cell lung carcinoma. The CDR3 loop is CASSVEQGALGADGYTF. As DNA, the CDR3 is TGTGCCAGCAGCGTCGAACAGGGGGCGTTAGGGGCGGATGGCTACACCTTC. The full variable domain, its missing parts supplied by reference TRBV9 and TRBJ1-2, is DSGVTQTPKHLITATGQRVTLRCSPRSGDLSVYWYQQSLDQGLQFLIQYYNGEERAKGNILERFSAQQFPDLHSELNLSSLELGDSALYFCASSVEQGALGADGYTFGSGTRLTVV.